These 31 T cell receptor beta chains originate from one sample sequenced in a study of cytomegalovirus exposure and HLA in healthy donors. Use of 60 Vbeta and 13 Jbeta primers characterized the PCR. Clones were read by immunoSEQ multiplex PCR, and TCRdb kept only the in-frame ones, dropping some. The table shows about 170,000 clones, with around 85% occurring only once. The sequenced sample consisted of PBMCs. These receptor sequences come from a boy between 2 and 15 years old in good health and CMV-seronegative.

This CDR3 is CASKGRVGEKLFF. The CDR3 coding sequence is TGTGCCAGCAAGGGCAGGGTGGGCGAAAAACTGTTTTTT. The chain combines TRBV28 with TRBJ1-4, with D tentatively TRBD1 (5 bases). V was pared by 7 bases and J by 8 bases, with 14 bases between. The CDR3 consists of 13 residues. CDR1 is MDHEN and CDR2 is SYDVKM in the germline V gene.

J is TRBJ1-1 and V is TRBV6-6; D not resolved. V lost 6 bases and J lost 0, with 11 bases in between. The CDR3 runs to 14 residues. CDR1 MNHNY and CDR2 SVGAGI come from the germline V gene (reference sequence). Written as DNA, the CDR3 is TGTGCCAGCAGGGTAGGGAGGATGAACACTGAAGCTTTCTTT. This sequence encodes CASRVGRMNTEAFF.

J is TRBJ2-1 and V is TRBV2, with D maybe TRBD1 (6 bases). V was pared by 4 bases and J by 11 bases, with 21 bases between. CDR3 size: 15 residues. Germline V lookup: CDR1 SNHLY, CDR2 FYNNEI. The CDR3 here is CASSAPGHQLEKQFF. The CDR3 DNA reads TGTGCCAGCAGTGCCCCGGGACACCAGCTGGAAAAGCAGTTCTTC. The full variable domain, rest sourced from reference TRBV2 and TRBJ2-1, is EPEVTQTPSHQVTQMGQEVILRCVPISNHLYFYWYRQILGQKVEFLVSFYNNEISEKSEIFDDQFSVERPDGSNFTLKIRSTKLEDSAMYFCASSAPGHQLEKQFFGPGTRLTVL.

This clone was counted a single time. This chain links TRBV19 with TRBJ1-1; unclear D gene. CDR1 and CDR2 from the germline V gene are LNHDA and SQIVND (reference sequence). This CDR3 has 12 amino acids. Between the trimmed V and J ends, which lost 4 bases and 7 bases, there was a span of 10 bases. The CDR3 region is CASSRAFGEAFF. The DNA for the CDR3 is TGTGCCAGTAGTAGGGCCTTCGGTGAAGCTTTCTTT.

This CDR3 is CASSSAGGTYNEQFF. The CDR3 DNA follows: TGTGCCAGCAGTTCAGCGGGAGGAACCTACAATGAGCAGTTCTTC. The chain recombines TRBV6-1 with TRBJ2-1; TRBD2 aligns across 9 bases. Germline values: CDR1 MNHNS, CDR2 SASEGT. The CDR3 has 15 residues. V shed 5 bases and J 2 bases; nucleotides not matched to a gene: 4.

The rearrangement uses TRBV19 and TRBJ2-1; possibly TRBD1 for D (5 bases). This CDR3 has 16 amino acids. The V gene's germline CDR1 is LNHDA and CDR2 SQIVND (reference sequence). The ends were cut back, 1 base at V and 1 base at J, with 11 bases in the middle. CDR3 sequence reads: CASSIGRGRSYNEQFF. CDR3 nucleotide sequence: TGTGCCAGTAGTATAGGAAGGGGTCGGTCCTACAATGAGCAGTTCTTC.

This clone was seen once. The V call is TRBV18, the J call TRBJ1-3; TRBD1 might be the D (5 bases). The CDR3 is made up of 15 amino acids. Germline V gene lookup returns CDR1 KGHSH and CDR2 LQKENI. Between the trimmed V and J ends, which lost 0 bases and 4 bases, there was a span of 10 bases. This CDR3 reads CASSPPQGNGNTIYF. The CDR3 DNA reads TGTGCCAGCTCACCACCGCAGGGTAACGGAAACACCATATATTTT.

This clone came up once. V usage is TRBV9 and J usage is TRBJ2-7; TRBD1 matches 7 bases. CDR1 and CDR2 from the germline V gene are SGDLS and YYNGEE. V shed 4 bases, J shed 1 base, and the junction held 8 bases outside the gene matches. CDR3 length: 15 residues. DNA of the CDR3: TGTGCCAGCAGCCCCAGGTCGGACAGGTCCTACGAGCAGTACTTC. Encoded protein: CASSPRSDRSYEQYF.

The chain uses TRBV28 and TRBJ2-2; no clear D. This CDR3 contains 12 residues. Trimming took 7 bases from V and 5 from J, leaving 8 bases between them. Germline CDR1 reads MDHEN; CDR2 reads SYDVKM. The CDR3 sequence is CASTPRTGELFF. The DNA of the CDR3 is TGTGCCAGCACTCCCCGGACCGGGGAGCTGTTTTTT.

The table lists this clone with a few counts. The chain employs TRBV2 and TRBJ1-2, with 9 nucleotides matching TRBD1. The CDR3 length is 14 residues. Per germline, CDR1 SNHLY and CDR2 FYNNEI. Unmatched junction bases numbered 3, after V lost 3 bases and J lost 4 bases. CDR3 sequence: CASSDTGGSYGYTF. CDR3 sequence (DNA): TGTGCCAGCAGTGACACAGGGGGCAGCTATGGCTACACCTTC.

The V gene is TRBV7-8, the J gene TRBJ2-1, with 10 positions matching TRBD2. Unmatched junction bases numbered 14, after V lost 3 bases and J lost 9 bases. Germline CDR1 reads SGHVS; CDR2 reads FQNEAQ. This CDR3 is built from 17 residues. The CDR3 here is CASSLTSSGGAGSEQFF. The CDR3 DNA is TGTGCCAGCAGCTTGACGTCCAGCGGGGGGGCTGGGAGTGAGCAGTTCTTC. Looking up the rest from reference TRBV7-8 and TRBJ2-1 gives the full variable domain: GAGVSQSPRYKVAKRGQDVALRCDPISGHVSLFWYQQALGQGPEFLTYFQNEAQLDKSGLPSDRFFAERPEGSVSTLKIQRTQQEDSAVYLCASSLTSSGGAGSEQFFGPGTRLTVL.

This chain uses TRBV2 with TRBJ1-4, with 12 nucleotides matching TRBD1. V shed 6 bases and J 7 bases; nucleotides not matched to a gene: 9. Looked up from germline, CDR1 is SNHLY and CDR2 is FYNNEI. CDR3 length: 16 residues. CDR3 sequence: CASSVPGQGAGEKLFF. The CDR3 DNA reads as TGTGCCAGCAGCGTTCCGGGACAGGGGGCAGGTGAAAAACTGTTTTTT.

The chain employs TRBV7-9 and TRBJ2-7, with D perhaps matching TRBD2 (6 bases). V was cut by 5 bases and J by 3 bases, with 8 bases left in between. This CDR3 is 12 amino acids long. Germline V gene lookup returns CDR1 SEHNR and CDR2 FQNEAQ (reference sequence). The DNA of the CDR3 is TGTGCCAGCAGCAGGGACTTCTACGAGCAGTACGTC. Amino acid sequence: CASSRDFYEQYV.

With regard to this clone: This sample includes further DNA sequences coding for the same CDR3. The chain carries TRBV5-1 and TRBJ2-3; no clear D gene. From germline, CDR1 is SGHRS and CDR2 YFSETQ. The CDR3 has 14 amino acids. V lost 0 bases, J lost 3 bases, and 8 bases lay in between. The CDR3 DNA reads TGCGCCAGCAGCTTGGCAGTCGGGACAGATACGCAGTATTTT. Translating it yields CASSLAVGTDTQYF. The full variable domain, with the rest looked up from reference TRBV5-1 and TRBJ2-3, is KAGVTQTPRYLIKTRGQQVTLSCSPISGHRSVSWYQQTPGQGLQFLFEYFSETQRNKGNFPGRFSGRQFSNSRSEMNVSTLELGDSALYLCASSLAVGTDTQYFGPGTRLTVL.

The V gene is TRBV7-2, the J gene TRBJ2-3; TRBD2 matches at 12 bases. Trimming cost V 5 bases and J 1 base; bases outside gene matches: 4. In germline, CDR1 is SGHTA, CDR2 FQGNSA. The CDR3 totals 16 residues. The CDR3 is CASSLTSGGGTDTQYF. CDR3 sequence (DNA): TGTGCCAGCAGCCTGACTAGCGGGGGTGGCACAGATACGCAGTATTTT.

The chain employs TRBV18 and TRBJ1-4; 7 bases match TRBD1. In germline, CDR1 is KGHSH, CDR2 LQKENI. The CDR3 spans 17 residues. V was clipped by 1 base and J by 0 bases; unmatched bases: 5. The CDR3: CASSPLRQGATNEKLFF. CDR3 sequence (DNA): TGTGCCAGCTCACCACTGAGACAGGGTGCAACTAATGAAAAACTGTTTTTT.

V usage is TRBV5-1 and J usage is TRBJ1-5; 7 nucleotides match TRBD1. There are 14 residues in the CDR3. The germline V gene has CDR1 SGHRS and CDR2 YFSETQ. Trimming removed 7 bases from V and 6 bases from J; junction bases left unmatched: 10. The CDR3 sequence: CASVLGGRGQPQHF. The CDR3 DNA follows: TGCGCCAGCGTCCTAGGGGGCCGGGGTCAGCCCCAGCATTTT.

The J gene is TRBJ1-1, the V gene TRBV5-4; D possibly corresponds to TRBD1 (5 bases). Trimming shortened V by 3 bases and J by 1 base, and 13 bases separated the two germline ends. The CDR3 extends over 15 amino acids. Germline V gene data show CDR1 as SGHNT and CDR2 as YYREEE (reference sequence). Here the CDR3 reads CASSYRQGSNTEAFF. The CDR3 DNA is TGTGCCAGCAGCTACCGTCAGGGCTCGAACACTGAAGCTTTCTTT.

The V and J genes are TRBV6-4 and TRBJ1-1; TRBD1 agrees at 10 bases. Losses at the gene ends were 2 bases for V and 7 bases for J; bases not matched to a gene: 4. Germline V lookup: CDR1 MRHNA, CDR2 SNTAGT. This CDR3 is built from 14 residues. The chain's CDR3 is CASSDGTGVNEAFF. CDR3 bases: TGTGCCAGCAGTGACGGGACAGGGGTCAATGAAGCTTTCTTT.

The chain recombines TRBV7-9 with TRBJ2-7; D gene uncertain. This CDR3 has 13 amino acids. V was pared by 1 base and J by 3 bases, with 7 bases between. The germline CDR1 and CDR2 sequences are SEHNR and FQNEAQ (reference sequence). CDR3 coding DNA: TGTGCCAGCAGCTTAGGCCAGTACTACGAGCAGTACGTC. Its translation is CASSLGQYYEQYV.

The chain joins TRBV11-2 to TRBJ1-1, with D maybe TRBD1 (5 bases). The V end was cut by 2 bases, the J end by 1 base, with 14 bases between. Germline loops: CDR1 SGHAT, CDR2 FQNNGV. The CDR3 runs to 16 residues. The CDR3 loop is CASSLSSGLGNTEAFF. CDR3 sequence (DNA): TGTGCCAGCAGCTTATCTTCAGGGTTGGGGAACACTGAAGCTTTCTTT.

This chain links TRBV7-9 with TRBJ2-7; the D gene is possibly TRBD2 (5 bases). Germline V CDR1 and CDR2: SEHNR, FQNEAQ (reference sequence). Trimming left V 0 bases short and J 3 bases short, with 12 bases between. The CDR3 extends over 15 amino acids. Here the CDR3 DNA reads TGTGCCAGCAGCTTAGCAGGACTCCATTTCTACGAGCAGTACTTC. This sequence encodes CASSLAGLHFYEQYF.

The chain links TRBV6-5 to TRBJ1-1; 10 bases are a match to TRBD1. V trimming: 2 bases; J trimming: 1 base; junction bases outside the gene matches: 4. Germline CDR1 reads MNHEY; CDR2 reads SVGAGI. The CDR3 spans 16 residues. CDR3 sequence (DNA): TGTGCCAGCAGTTACGGGACAGGGGCCCCGAACACTGAAGCTTTCTTT. Protein product: CASSYGTGAPNTEAFF.

This sequence joins TRBV15 and TRBJ2-2; D unresolved. Germline CDR1 is LNHNV and CDR2 is YYDKDF (reference sequence). Deletions cut 0 bases from V and 4 bases from J, with 15 bases between. CDR3 length: 17 amino acids. CDR3 DNA sequence: TGTGCCACCAGCAGAGATCGTGGCTCCCTCTCCACCGGGGAGCTGTTTTTT. Protein sequence: CATSRDRGSLSTGELFF.

The chain employs TRBV15 and TRBJ1-6, with a possible D match to TRBD1 (5 bases). The CDR3 spans 14 residues. Germline V CDR1 and CDR2: LNHNV, YYDKDF (reference sequence). The V end lost 9 bases, the J end lost 10 bases, and 19 bases lay between the germline ends. In DNA, the CDR3 is TGTGCCACACACAACGGGGGGATAGGCTCACCCCTCCACTTT. This codes for CATHNGGIGSPLHF.

This rearrangement joins TRBV5-1 to TRBJ1-4; D is possibly TRBD1 (5 bases). Looked up from germline, CDR1 is SGHRS and CDR2 is YFSETQ. Trimming shortened V by 0 bases and J by 0 bases, and 9 bases separated the two germline ends. The CDR3 extends over 16 amino acids. The CDR3 DNA follows: TGCGCCAGCAGCTTGGGCAGGGTTGCAACTAATGAAAAACTGTTTTTT. Residues: CASSLGRVATNEKLFF.

The V call is TRBV19, the J call TRBJ2-3; 11 bases align to TRBD2. V trimming: 5 bases; J trimming: 6 bases; junction bases outside the gene matches: 7. The CDR3 is 15 residues long. Germline-derived CDR1 and CDR2 are LNHDA and SQIVND (reference sequence). The CDR3 sequence is CASSSLAGGRDTQYF. The CDR3 nucleotides read TGTGCCAGTAGTTCTCTAGCGGGAGGTCGGGATACGCAGTATTTT.

The rearrangement links TRBV15 to TRBJ1-5; TRBD1 matches at 7 bases. The CDR3 contains 15 residues. Looked up from germline, CDR1 is LNHNV and CDR2 is YYDKDF (reference sequence). The V segment lost 2 bases and the J segment 1 base; nucleotides outside the gene matches: 2. DNA for the CDR3: TGTGCCACCAGCAGAAGGGGGCTCAGCAATCAGCCCCAGCATTTT. Protein product: CATSRRGLSNQPQHF. Supplemented by reference TRBV15 and TRBJ1-5, the full variable domain reads DAMVIQNPRYQVTQFGKPVTLSCSQTLNHNVMYWYQQKSSQAPKLLFHYYDKDFNNEADTPDNFQSRRPNTSFCFLDIRSPGLGDTAMYLCATSRRGLSNQPQHFGDGTRLSIL.

The rearrangement links TRBV6-1 to TRBJ1-1, with D possibly matching TRBD1 (5 bases). CDR3 size: 13 residues. V lost 0 bases, J lost 5 bases, and 7 bases lay in between. Germline CDR1 and CDR2: MNHNS and SASEGT. The CDR3 nucleotides read TGTGCCAGCAGTGAAGCGAAGGGGACTGAAGCTTTCTTT. It codes for CASSEAKGTEAFF.

CDR3 nucleotides: TGTGCCAGTAGTATAGATCAGGGCACCGGGGAGCTGTTTTTT. Translation: CASSIDQGTGELFF. The chain has TRBV19 and TRBJ2-2, with D perhaps TRBD1 (5 bases). This CDR3 region has 14 residues. Germline V gives CDR1 LNHDA, CDR2 SQIVND (reference sequence). Trimming removed 0 bases from V and 4 bases from J, with 6 bases in between.

The chain has TRBV5-8 and TRBJ2-7; perhaps TRBD1 as D (6 bases). The CDR3 contains 15 residues. Germline CDR1 and CDR2: SGHTS and YDEGEE. V dropped 2 bases and J dropped 2 bases, with 14 bases sitting between them. The CDR3: CASSLRAGDPYEQYV. The CDR3 nucleotides are TGTGCCAGCAGCTTAAGGGCAGGGGACCCCTACGAGCAGTACGTC.